A single sample gave rise to the 24 T cell receptor beta chains below, sequenced in a study of cytomegalovirus exposure and HLA in healthy donors. Some clones are missing from TCRdb's copy, which holds only in-frame ones; the method was immunoSEQ multiplex PCR. The table lists roughly 180,000 clones, around nine tenths of them singletons. Sequenced: PBMCs. These receptors were obtained from a man aged 30-40 years in good health and CMV-seropositive.

The chain combines TRBV5-1 with TRBJ2-5; D is possibly TRBD2 (6 bases). Trimming shortened V by 3 bases and J by 3 bases, and 12 bases separated the two germline ends. This CDR3 comprises 14 residues. Looked up from germline, CDR1 is SGHRS and CDR2 is YFSETQ. The CDR3 spells CASSSGGSKETQYF. The DNA of the CDR3 is TGCGCCAGCAGCTCCGGGGGAAGTAAAGAGACCCAGTACTTC.

The chain carries TRBV29-1 and TRBJ2-1; either TRBD1 or TRBD2 may fit D (5 bases each). Germline CDR1 and CDR2: SQVTM and ANQGSEA. V was pared by 7 bases and J by 5 bases, with 6 bases between. The CDR3 is 10 residues long. The CDR3 DNA is TGCAGCGGGGGGAACAATGAGCAGTTCTTC. This gives the protein CSGGNNEQFF.

The chain has TRBV2 and TRBJ1-1; D gene uncertain. The germline CDR1 and CDR2 sequences are SNHLY and FYNNEI. This CDR3 contains 13 residues. The ends were cut back, 0 bases at V and 2 bases at J, with 4 bases in the middle. CDR3 coding DNA: TGTGCCAGCAGTGAAGCGGTCAACACTGAAGCTTTCTTT. This codes for CASSEAVNTEAFF.

This clone was seen a single time. The V gene is TRBV11-2, the J gene TRBJ2-2; 8 bases line up with TRBD2. The CDR3 totals 17 residues. With 5 bases clipped from V and 2 bases from J, the junction kept 10 bases outside the gene matches. Germline V lookup: CDR1 SGHAT, CDR2 FQNNGV. DNA of the CDR3: TGTGCCAGCAGCCACCGGGAGGGGCTCTCTAACACCGGGGAGCTGTTTTTT. Its translation is CASSHREGLSNTGELFF.

V usage is TRBV7-8 and J usage is TRBJ2-5; 9 bases are a match to TRBD1. Germline assignment: CDR1 SGHVS and CDR2 FQNEAQ. V trimming: 5 bases; J trimming: 4 bases; junction bases outside the gene matches: 8. The CDR3 runs 15 residues. The CDR3: CASSQDRGDGETQYF. CDR3 in DNA: TGTGCCAGCAGCCAAGACAGGGGGGACGGAGAGACCCAGTACTTC.

The V gene is TRBV9, the J gene TRBJ2-7; 7 bases match TRBD1. Germline assignment: CDR1 SGDLS and CDR2 YYNGEE. This CDR3 region has 14 residues. The V segment lost 1 base and the J segment 3 bases; nucleotides outside the gene matches: 4. The CDR3 protein is CASSVSGTDYEQYF. The CDR3, as DNA: TGTGCCAGCAGCGTATCGGGGACAGACTACGAGCAGTACTTC.

The J gene is TRBJ2-1, the V gene TRBV7-3, with D possibly being TRBD1 or TRBD2 (5 bases each). Trimming took off 5 bases at V and 3 bases at J, with 17 bases between the two ends. Germline assignment: CDR1 SGHTA and CDR2 FQGTGA. The CDR3 loop spans 16 amino acids. CDR3 DNA sequence: TGTGCCAGCAGCCGTGAGCCGGGACGGATCTACAATGAGCAGTTCTTC. It codes for CASSREPGRIYNEQFF.

This rearrangement joins TRBV11-3 to TRBJ2-3; D assignment may be TRBD1 or TRBD2 (5 bases each). The V end was cut by 5 bases, the J end by 1 base, with 10 bases between. This CDR3 is built from 14 residues. The germline CDR1 and CDR2 sequences are SGHNT and YENEEA. The CDR3 spells CASSTGPGTDTQYF. Here the CDR3 DNA reads TGTGCCAGCAGCACGGGACCTGGCACAGATACGCAGTATTTT.

This clone was observed once. The J gene is TRBJ2-3, the V gene TRBV30, with D perhaps matching TRBD1 or TRBD2 (6 bases each). The germline V gene encodes CDR1 GTSNPN and CDR2 SVGIG (reference sequence). Deletions cut 0 bases from V and 4 bases from J, with 8 bases between. This CDR3 is built from 13 residues. The CDR3 sequence: CAWSVGGSDTQYF. The CDR3 bases are TGTGCCTGGAGTGTAGGGGGGTCAGATACGCAGTATTTT. Drawing the rest from reference TRBV30 and TRBJ2-3, the complete variable domain is SQTIHQWPATLVQPVGSPLSLECTVEGTSNPNLYWYRQAAGRGLQLLFYSVGIGQISSEVPQNLSASRPQDRQFILSSKKLLLSDSGFYLCAWSVGGSDTQYFGPGTRLTVL.

The V gene is TRBV19, the J gene TRBJ1-5, with 7 bases that match TRBD1. Looked up from germline, CDR1 is LNHDA and CDR2 is SQIVND (reference sequence). The V gene end was trimmed by 4 bases and the J gene end by 5 bases; junction bases not matched to a gene: 11. The CDR3 runs 16 residues. The CDR3 region is CASSTRSGTAYQPQHF. The DNA of the CDR3 is TGTGCCAGTAGTACACGATCCGGGACAGCTTATCAGCCCCAGCATTTT.

The chain uses TRBV5-1 and TRBJ2-7; D remains ambiguous. V gave up 0 bases and J gave up 3 bases, with 13 bases separating them. Germline V gene data show CDR1 as SGHRS and CDR2 as YFSETQ. This CDR3 has 15 amino acids. The CDR3 is CASSLAQDRIYEQYF. The CDR3 DNA reads as TGCGCCAGCAGCTTGGCTCAGGACCGAATCTACGAGCAGTACTTC.

As regards this clone: Other DNA sequences in this sample translate to the same CDR3. The rearrangement uses TRBV19 and TRBJ2-2; no reliable D call. V was trimmed by 3 bases and J by 1 base, leaving 6 bases between them. Germline V lookup: CDR1 LNHDA, CDR2 SQIVND (reference sequence). The CDR3 contains 14 residues. The CDR3 is CASSISRNTGELFF. The CDR3 region has the DNA TGTGCCAGTAGTATTTCAAGGAACACCGGGGAGCTGTTTTTT.

The genes are TRBV5-6 and TRBJ2-1; the D is unclear. V was cut by 0 bases and J by 2 bases, with 15 bases left in between. The CDR3 has 17 amino acids. The germline V gene has CDR1 SGHDT and CDR2 YYEEEE. CDR3: CASSLGDGAYTYNEQFF. The CDR3 DNA reads TGTGCCAGCAGCTTGGGGGATGGCGCTTATACCTACAATGAGCAGTTCTTC. Drawing the rest from reference TRBV5-6 and TRBJ2-1, the complete variable domain is DAGVTQSPTHLIKTRGQQVTLRCSPKSGHDTVSWYQQALGQGPQFIFQYYEEEERQRGNFPDRFSGHQFPNYSSELNVNALLLGDSALYLCASSLGDGAYTYNEQFFGPGTRLTVL.

This clone is a singleton in its sample. Here the CDR3 reads CASSRDPGEQFF. The CDR3 DNA follows: TGTGCCAGCAGCCGCGATCCTGGTGAGCAGTTCTTC. The chain has TRBV7-9 and TRBJ2-1; D not resolved. The length of the CDR3 is 12 residues. Trimming removed 5 bases at V and 9 bases at J, with 11 bases between. Germline lookup yields CDR1 SEHNR and CDR2 FQNEAQ (reference sequence). Drawing the rest from reference TRBV7-9 and TRBJ2-1, the complete variable domain is DTGVSQNPRHKITKRGQNVTFRCDPISEHNRLYWYRQTLGQGPEFLTYFQNEAQLEKSRLLSDRFSAERPKGSFSTLEIQRTEQGDSAMYLCASSRDPGEQFFGPGTRLTVL.

Remarks on this clone: The sample has other DNA sequences that encode this CDR3 too. The chain joins TRBV5-1 to TRBJ2-7; TRBD1 agrees at 8 bases. The CDR3 totals 14 residues. From germline, CDR1 is SGHRS and CDR2 YFSETQ. Trimming took 1 base from V and 2 from J; bases not matched to a gene: 2. CDR3 sequence: CASSLLQGAYEQYF. The CDR3 nucleotides are TGCGCCAGCAGCTTGTTACAGGGGGCCTACGAGCAGTACTTC.

This clone has just a few counts. The chain combines TRBV5-8 with TRBJ2-1; tentatively, D is TRBD1 or TRBD2 (5 bases each). The CDR3 runs 14 residues. V was shortened by 4 bases and J by 4 bases, with 12 bases between the two germline ends. In germline, CDR1 is SGHTS, CDR2 YDEGEE. Written as DNA, the CDR3 is TGTGCCAGCAGCGACCGGGACGATTACAATGAGCAGTTCTTC. It yields the protein CASSDRDDYNEQFF.

CDR3 coding DNA: TGTGCCAGCAATACAGGCACCTTGGGCACTGAAGCTTTCTTT. Translation: CASNTGTLGTEAFF. The rearrangement links TRBV2 to TRBJ1-1; perhaps TRBD1 as D (5 bases). Germline CDR1 is SNHLY and CDR2 is FYNNEI. There are 14 residues in the CDR3. V lost 7 bases and J 4 bases, leaving 16 bases between the germline ends.

V and J are TRBV6-5 and TRBJ2-7; TRBD1 aligns across 10 bases. V trimming: 5 bases; J trimming: 4 bases; junction bases outside the gene matches: 5. Germline V gene lookup returns CDR1 MNHEY and CDR2 SVGAGI. The CDR3 consists of 14 residues. In DNA form, the CDR3 reads TGTGCCAGCAGTACGGGACAGGGGAGGTACGAGCAGTACTTC. Translation: CASSTGQGRYEQYF.

V usage is TRBV27 and J usage is TRBJ2-1; unclear D gene. The germline gives CDR1 MNHEY, CDR2 SMNVEV (reference sequence). Trimming took off 8 bases at V and 0 bases at J, with 17 bases between the two ends. This CDR3 contains 16 residues. In DNA, the CDR3 is TGTGCCAGCCGATCTTTTCCCCTGAGCTCCTACAATGAGCAGTTCTTC. Translation: CASRSFPLSSYNEQFF.

CDR3 in amino acids: CASSPRTSGTYEQYF. In DNA, the CDR3 is TGTGCCAGCAGTCCGCGGACTAGCGGCACCTACGAGCAGTACTTC. The V call is TRBV28, the J call TRBJ2-7, with 10 positions matching TRBD2. V shed 5 bases and J 2 bases; nucleotides not matched to a gene: 6. Germline lookup yields CDR1 MDHEN and CDR2 SYDVKM. The CDR3 loop spans 15 amino acids.

This clone was seen once. The chain couples TRBV5-1 to TRBJ2-7; D gene uncertain. This CDR3 is 16 amino acids long. Per the germline V gene, CDR1 is SGHRS and CDR2 is YFSETQ. Trimming removed 0 bases from V and 3 bases from J, with 16 bases in between. The CDR3 DNA is TGCGCCAGCAGCTTGGATGGCCAGTTGGACGACTACGAGCAGTACTTC. It specifies CASSLDGQLDDYEQYF.

This clone was seen a handful of times. The CDR3 sequence is CSVGRGPSNNEQFF. The CDR3 DNA reads TGCAGCGTTGGGCGGGGGCCCTCAAACAATGAGCAGTTCTTC. This chain connects TRBV29-1 to TRBJ2-1; a possible D gene is TRBD2 (7 bases). The CDR3 has 14 residues. The germline gives CDR1 SQVTM, CDR2 ANQGSEA. The V end was cut by 4 bases, the J end by 5 bases, with 15 bases between.

V usage is TRBV5-1 and J usage is TRBJ2-1; 8 nucleotides align to TRBD1. The junction had 7 bases not matched to a gene; V was cut back by 2 bases and J by 6 bases. Germline V gene data show CDR1 as SGHRS and CDR2 as YFSETQ. This CDR3 spans 15 amino acids. The CDR3 DNA is TGCGCCAGCAGCTTATGGGACAGGTCGTCCAATGAGCAGTTCTTC. It yields the protein CASSLWDRSSNEQFF. Full variable domain (remainder filled in from reference TRBV5-1 and TRBJ2-1): KAGVTQTPRYLIKTRGQQVTLSCSPISGHRSVSWYQQTPGQGLQFLFEYFSETQRNKGNFPGRFSGRQFSNSRSEMNVSTLELGDSALYLCASSLWDRSSNEQFFGPGTRLTVL.

The rearrangement uses TRBV29-1 and TRBJ2-1; TRBD2 agrees at 12 bases. After removal of 3 bases from V and 2 bases from J, the junction contained 5 bases not matched to a gene. The CDR3 loop spans 16 amino acids. The V gene's germline CDR1 is SQVTM and CDR2 ANQGSEA. The CDR3 coding sequence is TGCAGCGTTGAGGTACTAGCGGGGGGTACCTACAATGAGCAGTTCTTC. Its translation is CSVEVLAGGTYNEQFF.